The 30 T cell receptor beta chains reported below all come from one sample, sequenced in a study of T cells in Graves' hyperthyroidism and ophthalmopathy. Researchers amplified the TCR beta CDR3 regions from RNA transcripts. During a first-round RT-PCR of the TCR CDR3, the HTBI primer set was used. Via MiXCR, TCRdb re-called the multiplex PCR reads, giving one row per CDR3 protein. The sample carries some 690,000 distinct CDR3 sequences, roughly a sixth recorded once. Sequencing was done on a sample of blood. The receptors here all came from a man aged 45-65 years with Graves' hyperthyroidism.

This chain uses TRBV6-4 with TRBJ2-6, with 9 bases matching TRBD1. The junction had 20 bases not matched to a gene; V was cut back by 7 bases and J by 4 bases. The CDR3 spans 20 residues. The germline CDR1 and CDR2 sequences are MRHNA and SNTAGT. This CDR3 reads CASNRDRASVASLGANVLTF. The CDR3 coding sequence is TGTGCCAGCAACCGGGACAGGGCGTCTGTAGCCTCTCTGGGGGCCAACGTCCTGACTTTC.

This clonotype has at least ten counts. This chain links TRBV6-2 or TRBV6-3 with TRBJ1-5; 7 bases fit TRBD1. The CDR3 contains 13 residues. Germline V gene sequence: CDR1 MNHEY, CDR2 SVGEGT. V was clipped by 4 bases and J by 7 bases; unmatched bases: 4. CDR3 protein: CASSSQTGQPQHF. In DNA form, the CDR3 reads TGTGCCAGCAGTTCCCAGACAGGGCAGCCCCAGCATTTT.

The sample holds many counts of this clonotype. This chain links TRBV20-1 with TRBJ1-2; D ambiguous. Trimming cost V 3 bases and J 2 bases, with 7 bases left between them. Looked up from germline, CDR1 is DFQATT and CDR2 is SNEGSKA (reference sequence). The CDR3 length is 12 residues. CDR3 sequence reads: CSARDLNYGYTF. Written as DNA, the CDR3 is TGCAGTGCTAGGGACCTCAACTATGGCTACACCTTC.

This clonotype was picked up one time. CDR3 amino acids: CASSLGSAISGNTIYF. In DNA form, the CDR3 reads TGTGCCAGCAGCTTAGGCTCCGCGATCTCTGGAAACACCATATATTTT. J is TRBJ1-3 and V is TRBV7-2; D unclear. The CDR3 is 16 residues long. CDR1 and CDR2 from the germline V gene are SGHTA and FQGNSA. V lost 1 base, J lost 0 bases, and 10 bases lay in between. The full variable domain, in which reference TRBV7-2 and TRBJ1-3 provide the parts outside the CDR3, is GAGVSQSPSNKVTEKGKDVELRCDPISGHTALYWYRQSLGQGLEFLIYFQGNSAPDKSGLPSDRFSAERTGGSVSTLTIQRTQQEDSAVYLCASSLGSAISGNTIYFGEGSWLTVV.

The chain recombines TRBV5-1 with TRBJ2-2, with 11 bases matching TRBD1. The CDR3 totals 16 residues. The trim removed 0 bases at V and 4 bases at J, leaving 2 bases unmatched. Per the germline V gene, CDR1 is SGHRS and CDR2 is YFSETQ. CDR3 in amino acids: CASSLVGTGGTGELFF. Written as DNA, the CDR3 is TGCGCCAGCAGCTTGGTCGGGACAGGGGGCACCGGGGAGCTGTTTTTT.

The chain has TRBV19 and TRBJ1-2; 8 bases map to TRBD1. Trimming took 5 bases from V and 8 from J; bases not matched to a gene: 10. The germline V gene encodes CDR1 LNHDA and CDR2 SQIVND (reference sequence). This CDR3 is 14 amino acids long. CDR3: CASSPSDRAVGYTF. DNA of the CDR3: TGTGCCAGTAGTCCGTCGGACAGGGCTGTCGGCTACACCTTC. Full variable domain (rest looked up from reference TRBV19 and TRBJ1-2): DGGITQSPKYLFRKEGQNVTLSCEQNLNHDAMYWYRQDPGQGLRLIYYSQIVNDFQKGDIAEGYSVSREKKESFPLTVTSAQKNPTAFYLCASSPSDRAVGYTFGSGTRLTVV.

The genes are TRBV10-2 and TRBJ2-7; unclear D gene. V was shortened by 4 bases and J by 2 bases, with 9 bases between the two germline ends. Germline V lookup: CDR1 WSHSY, CDR2 SAAADI. The CDR3 loop spans 13 amino acids. CDR3: CASSGSSPYEQYF. CDR3 nucleotides: TGCGCCAGCAGTGGGAGTTCGCCCTACGAGCAGTACTTC.

This clonotype was seen more than once but under ten times. The chain joins TRBV30 to TRBJ2-7; 9 bases agree with TRBD2. Looked up from germline, CDR1 is GTSNPN and CDR2 is SVGIG (reference sequence). This CDR3 is built from 14 residues. Trimming took 3 bases from V and 7 from J; bases not matched to a gene: 10. The CDR3 nucleotides read TGTGCCTGGAGCCCTACCGGACTAGCGAGGGAGCAGTACTTC. Its translation: CAWSPTGLAREQYF.

This clonotype was seen more than once but under ten times. V and J are TRBV19 and TRBJ1-5, with TRBD1 matching over 7 bases. The CDR3 spans 14 residues. The germline V gene has CDR1 LNHDA and CDR2 SQIVND (reference sequence). Losses at the gene ends were 5 bases for V and 7 bases for J; bases not matched to a gene: 8. The CDR3 is CASSPTGLEQPQHF. CDR3 nucleotides: TGTGCCAGTAGTCCGACAGGGTTAGAACAGCCCCAGCATTTT.

This clonotype showed up just a few times. The chain links TRBV18 to TRBJ2-5; TRBD1 aligns across 7 bases. Trimming cost V 5 bases and J 5 bases; bases outside gene matches: 11. The CDR3 runs to 15 residues. Germline CDR1 KGHSH, CDR2 LQKENI. CDR3 nucleotide sequence: TGTGCCAGCTCAACCCCCTCTAGGGGGCGGGAGACCCAGTACTTC. Translating gives CASSTPSRGRETQYF.

The sample holds many counts of this clonotype. The rearrangement links TRBV6-2 or TRBV6-3 to TRBJ2-7; D might be TRBD2 (5 bases). The V gene's germline CDR1 is MNHEY and CDR2 SVGEGT. V lost 6 bases and J lost 0, with 12 bases in between. This CDR3 spans 14 amino acids. The CDR3 DNA reads TGTGCCAGCAGACTGGACTTCCTCTCCTACGAGCAGTACTTC. This translates into CASRLDFLSYEQYF.

In this sample, this clonotype turned up many times. The chain couples TRBV7-3 to TRBJ2-7, with D tentatively TRBD1 (6 bases). Germline V gene lookup returns CDR1 SGHTA and CDR2 FQGTGA. The CDR3 is 15 residues long. With 1 base removed from V and 0 bases from J, the gap between germline ends came to 10 bases. CDR3 nucleotide sequence: TGTGCCAGCAGCTTAAGGGACACAAGCTCCTACGAGCAGTACTTC. It is translated as CASSLRDTSSYEQYF.

The chain has TRBV7-9 and TRBJ2-1; TRBD1 agrees at 12 bases. With 1 base clipped from V and 4 bases from J, the junction kept 5 bases outside the gene matches. CDR1 is SEHNR, CDR2 FQNEAQ, per germline (reference sequence). The CDR3 is 17 residues long. CDR3 sequence (DNA): TGTGCCAGCAGCTTAGGCTGGGGACAGGGGGCTTACAATGAGCAGTTCTTC. Amino acids: CASSLGWGQGAYNEQFF.

This clonotype has ten or more counts. The chain joins TRBV11-2 to TRBJ1-4; D may be TRBD1 (5 bases). The V and J ends lost 5 bases and 8 bases respectively, with 15 bases between them. CDR1 SGHAT and CDR2 FQNNGV come from the germline V gene. The CDR3 length is 14 residues. Here the CDR3 DNA reads TGTGCCAGCAGCGCAGGAGGGGCTTGGGAAAAACTGTTTTTT. Residues: CASSAGGAWEKLFF.

The genes are TRBV5-6 and TRBJ1-2, with D perhaps TRBD1 (6 bases). CDR3 length equals 16 residues. The germline V gene has CDR1 SGHDT and CDR2 YYEEEE. V shed 0 bases and J shed 3 bases, with 15 bases lying between them. CDR3 loop: CASSLESGVVDYGYTF. Written as DNA, the CDR3 is TGTGCCAGCAGCTTGGAGTCAGGGGTCGTCGACTATGGCTACACCTTC.

To note about this clonotype: A much larger clonotype is one base distant, so this may be a read error. The gene calls are TRBV12-3 or TRBV12-4 and TRBJ1-2; a weak D match, TRBD1 (5 bases). The ends were cut back, 6 bases at V and 8 bases at J, with 13 bases in the middle. The CDR3 sequence is 12 residues long. CDR3: CASRPGTQGYTF. In DNA form, the CDR3 reads TGTGCCAGCAGACCCGGGACCCAGGGCTACACCTTC.

This clonotype showed up many times. The chain carries TRBV6-5 and TRBJ2-7; D possibly corresponds to TRBD1 (6 bases). The CDR3 runs to 15 residues. V was shortened by 2 bases and J by 7 bases, with 18 bases between the two germline ends. In germline, CDR1 is MNHEY, CDR2 SVGAGI. The CDR3 DNA reads TGTGCCAGCAGTTACAGGAGACAGGACGGTGGGGAGCAGTACTTC. Translated, it gives CASSYRRQDGGEQYF.

This clonotype was counted ten times or more. The rearrangement links TRBV5-1 to TRBJ2-1; 8 positions match TRBD2. The junction had 9 bases not matched to a gene; V was cut back by 1 base and J by 9 bases. Looked up from germline, CDR1 is SGHRS and CDR2 is YFSETQ. The length of the CDR3 is 15 residues. CDR3 sequence (DNA): TGCGCCAGCAGCTTGACCTCAGCGGGGGCGGCTGAGCAGTTCTTC. This sequence encodes CASSLTSAGAAEQFF. Supplemented by reference TRBV5-1 and TRBJ2-1, the full variable domain reads KAGVTQTPRYLIKTRGQQVTLSCSPISGHRSVSWYQQTPGQGLQFLFEYFSETQRNKGNFPGRFSGRQFSNSRSEMNVSTLELGDSALYLCASSLTSAGAAEQFFGPGTRLTVL.

This sequence joins TRBV11-1 and TRBJ2-2; no clear D. Trimming removed 1 base from V and 2 bases from J, with 5 bases in between. Germline V gene data show CDR1 as SGHAT and CDR2 as FQDESV (reference sequence). The CDR3 contains 14 residues. The CDR3 DNA reads as TGTGCCAGCAGCTTAGTAATAAACACCGGGGAGCTGTTTTTT. This sequence encodes CASSLVINTGELFF.

This chain links TRBV19 with TRBJ1-4; D remains ambiguous. The ends were cut back, 5 bases at V and 7 bases at J, with 17 bases in the middle. The CDR3 has 15 residues. Germline V gives CDR1 LNHDA, CDR2 SQIVND (reference sequence). The CDR3 loop reads CASSQRAAGGEKLFF. The DNA of the CDR3 is TGTGCCAGTAGTCAGAGGGCCGCAGGAGGTGAAAAACTGTTTTTT.

There are a few counts of this clonotype. The chain is built from TRBV9 and TRBJ2-7, with TRBD2 matching 10 bases. The CDR3 extends over 14 amino acids. The V and J ends lost 3 bases and 9 bases, in that order; junction bases with no gene match: 9. Germline V gene lookup returns CDR1 SGDLS and CDR2 YYNGEE. CDR3 nucleotide sequence: TGTGCCAGCAGCGCGGGGACTAGCGTCCTCGGGCAGTACTTC. Its protein product is CASSAGTSVLGQYF.

In this sample, this clonotype turned up a few times. The chain links TRBV11-2 to TRBJ2-7, with 9 nucleotides matching TRBD2. Germline CDR1 reads SGHAT; CDR2 reads FQNNGV. The CDR3 has 19 residues. The trim removed 5 bases at V and 1 base at J, leaving 18 bases unmatched. The CDR3 region is CASSPIRDFISGRSYEQYF. The CDR3 region has the DNA TGTGCCAGCAGCCCAATCCGGGACTTCATTAGCGGGAGATCCTACGAGCAGTACTTC.

At least ten counts were recorded for this clonotype. The chain combines TRBV12-3 or TRBV12-4 with TRBJ1-5; D might be TRBD1 (6 bases). Between the trimmed V and J ends, which lost 3 bases and 7 bases, there was a span of 22 bases. The CDR3 runs 17 residues. The CDR3 DNA reads TGTGCCAGCAGTTTTGGCCAGGGGAGGAGTGGCGGACAGCCCCAGCATTTT. Protein product: CASSFGQGRSGGQPQHF.

The rearrangement joins TRBV5-6 to TRBJ2-5; 8 bases line up with TRBD2. The CDR3 runs 18 residues. The J segment lost 3 bases and the V segment lost 2 bases, leaving 15 bases of the junction unmatched. Germline V gene sequence: CDR1 SGHDT, CDR2 YYEEEE. The CDR3 loop reads CASSFPPGFFSGKETQYF. In DNA, the CDR3 is TGTGCCAGCAGCTTCCCCCCCGGTTTCTTTAGCGGGAAAGAGACCCAGTACTTC.

This clonotype was recorded at least ten times. The chain uses TRBV7-3 and TRBJ2-5; 8 bases fit TRBD1. Germline CDR1 and CDR2: SGHTA and FQGTGA. The CDR3 is made up of 15 amino acids. With V trimmed by 4 bases and J by 0 bases, 4 bases remained unmatched. The CDR3 DNA reads TGTGCCAGCAGCTCGACAGGGGCCGACCAAGAGACCCAGTACTTC. This sequence encodes CASSSTGADQETQYF.

This clonotype was counted at least ten times. The J gene is TRBJ2-1, the V gene TRBV7-9; 9 positions agree with TRBD2. The germline V gene has CDR1 SEHNR and CDR2 FQNEAQ (reference sequence). The CDR3 length is 15 residues. The V segment lost 5 bases and the J segment 4 bases; nucleotides outside the gene matches: 6. CDR3 coding DNA: TGTGCCAGCAGCCGGAGTAGCGGGGGTTACAATGAGCAGTTCTTC. As protein: CASSRSSGGYNEQFF.

This clonotype was found many times. This chain connects TRBV3-1 to TRBJ1-2; D is undetermined. Trimming pared 0 bases from V and 7 bases from J, leaving 15 bases between. There are 15 residues in the CDR3. CDR1 LGHDT and CDR2 YNNKEL come from the germline V gene (reference sequence). CDR3 sequence reads: CASSQDILGSPGYTF. CDR3 nucleotides: TGTGCCAGCAGCCAAGATATCCTGGGAAGCCCTGGCTACACCTTC.

Remarks on this clonotype: This clone may be a read error of a much larger clone one base away. The chain employs TRBV12-3 or TRBV12-4 and TRBJ2-7; 7 positions match TRBD1. V was clipped by 5 bases and J by 5 bases; unmatched bases: 9. CDR3 size: 14 residues. The CDR3 bases are TGTGCCAGCAGTACGGGACAGACTGACCACGAGCAGTACTTC. Translation: CASSTGQTDHEQYF.

This clonotype was found a few times. The rearrangement links TRBV12-3 or TRBV12-4 to TRBJ2-1; unclear D gene. The V end lost 6 bases, the J end lost 5 bases, and 11 bases lay between the germline ends. CDR3 length equals 13 residues. As DNA, the CDR3 is TGTGCCAGCAGACTTGACTTTCACAATGAGCAGTTCTTC. It is translated as CASRLDFHNEQFF.

This clonotype was seen a handful of times. The V gene is TRBV7-6, the J gene TRBJ2-7; 11 bases line up with TRBD1. The V gene's germline CDR1 is SGHVS and CDR2 FNYEAQ. CDR3 length: 14 amino acids. Germline trimming cut 6 bases from V and 3 bases from J; bases unmatched to any gene: 4. Here the CDR3 DNA reads TGTGCCAGCAGACGGGACAGGGGGGACTACGAGCAGTACTTC. Encoded protein: CASRRDRGDYEQYF.